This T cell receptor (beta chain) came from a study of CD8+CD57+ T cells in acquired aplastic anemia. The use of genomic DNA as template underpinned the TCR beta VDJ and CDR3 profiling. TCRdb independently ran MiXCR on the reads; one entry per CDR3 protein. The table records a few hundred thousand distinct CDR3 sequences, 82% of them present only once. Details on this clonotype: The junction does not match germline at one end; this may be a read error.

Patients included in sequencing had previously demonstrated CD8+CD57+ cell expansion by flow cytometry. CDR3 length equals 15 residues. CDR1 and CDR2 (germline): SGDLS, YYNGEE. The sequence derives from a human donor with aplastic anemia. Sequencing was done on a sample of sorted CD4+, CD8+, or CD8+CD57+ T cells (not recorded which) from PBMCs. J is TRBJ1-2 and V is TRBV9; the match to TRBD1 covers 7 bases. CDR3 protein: CASSHEWRQGLGYTF. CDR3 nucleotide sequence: TGCGCCAGCAGCCACGAATGGCGACAGGGTCTCGGCTACACCTTC.